Following are 17 T cell receptor beta chains from one sample sequenced in a study of blood T cell repertoires in COVID-19. The method was immunoSEQ multiplex PCR; TCRdb's version includes in-frame clones alone and lacks a portion of them. The repertoire holds 140,000 to 150,000 clones, with under 90% as singletons. Specimen: peripheral blood. The receptor set was obtained from a man between 70 and 80 years old who had recovered from COVID-19.

This clone showed up just a few times. The chain carries TRBV6-6 and TRBJ2-7; 11 bases are a match to TRBD1. This CDR3 is 15 amino acids long. V dropped 6 bases and J dropped 1; count of bases not matched to a gene: 5. Germline-derived CDR1 and CDR2 are MNHNY and SVGAGI (reference sequence). The CDR3 is CASRTGTGGSYEQYF. CDR3 DNA sequence: TGTGCCAGCAGAACCGGGACAGGGGGATCCTACGAGCAGTACTTC.

The V call is TRBV19, the J call TRBJ2-1, with D unclear. CDR1 and CDR2 from the germline V gene are LNHDA and SQIVND (reference sequence). This CDR3 contains 10 residues. V lost 5 bases to trimming and J lost 6 bases, with 2 bases between them. This CDR3 reads CASSRNEQFF. For the CDR3, the DNA is TGTGCCAGTAGTCGCAATGAGCAGTTCTTC.

This chain links TRBV29-1 with TRBJ1-3, with TRBD1 matching over 7 bases. The CDR3 has 15 residues. J gave up 0 bases and V 2 bases, and 4 bases lay outside the gene matches. Germline lookup yields CDR1 SQVTM and CDR2 ANQGSEA. CDR3 nucleotides: TGCAGCGTTGAACACTGGGACAGCTCTGGAAACACCATATATTTT. Its translation: CSVEHWDSSGNTIYF.

The chain employs TRBV7-9 and TRBJ1-1; D remains unclear. Trimming cost V 5 bases and J 6 bases, with 22 bases left between them. This CDR3 has 16 amino acids. Germline-derived CDR1 and CDR2 are SEHNR and FQNEAQ (reference sequence). CDR3 DNA sequence: TGTGCCAGCAGCCCCCACTTGGAGGACGTGAGGTCTGAAGCTTTCTTT. Translation: CASSPHLEDVRSEAFF.

The V and J genes are TRBV20-1 and TRBJ2-1; 8 bases line up with TRBD2. In germline, CDR1 is DFQATT, CDR2 SNEGSKA (reference sequence). V shed 3 bases, J shed 1 base, and the junction held 8 bases outside the gene matches. The CDR3 runs to 16 residues. In nucleotides, the CDR3 is TGCAGTGCTAGTCCAAGGAGCGGGGGATCCTACAATGAGCAGTTCTTC. Its translation: CSASPRSGGSYNEQFF.

The genes are TRBV20-1 and TRBJ2-1; TRBD2 might be the D (6 bases). Germline CDR1 reads DFQATT; CDR2 reads SNEGSKA (reference sequence). This CDR3 has 11 residues. Between the trimmed V and J ends, which lost 3 bases and 8 bases, there was a span of 8 bases. CDR3 sequence (DNA): TGCAGTGCTAGGACGGGGGATGAGCAGTTCTTC. Its protein product is CSARTGDEQFF.

This chain links TRBV3-1 (or the pseudogene TRBV3-2) with TRBJ2-1; D gene uncertain. CDR3 size: 14 residues. With 3 bases removed from V and 4 bases from J, the gap between germline ends came to 10 bases. Per the germline V gene, CDR1 is LGHDT and CDR2 is YNNKEL (reference sequence). The CDR3 sequence is CASSHISSYNEQFF. For the CDR3, the DNA is TGTGCCAGCAGCCATATTAGCAGTTACAATGAGCAGTTCTTC.

The gene calls are TRBV7-2 and TRBJ2-7; TRBD2 is a possible D gene (6 bases). The germline gives CDR1 SGHTA, CDR2 FQGNSA. The V end was cut by 1 base, the J end by 0 bases, with 10 bases between. This CDR3 region has 15 residues. The CDR3 nucleotides are TGTGCCAGCAGCTTAGGGCCCGGGGGCTCCTACGAGCAGTACTTC. Amino acids: CASSLGPGGSYEQYF.

The rearrangement links TRBV5-6 to TRBJ2-7; possibly TRBD1 for D (6 bases). The CDR3 length is 12 residues. Per the germline V gene, CDR1 is SGHDT and CDR2 is YYEEEE. V was cut by 4 bases and J by 9 bases, with 14 bases left in between. In nucleotides, the CDR3 is TGTGCCAGCAGCAACACTGGACAGATGCAGTACTTC. Translation gives CASSNTGQMQYF.

The V gene is TRBV5-1, the J gene TRBJ2-1; TRBD2 might be the D (5 bases). V dropped 0 bases and J dropped 7 bases, with 14 bases sitting between them. The CDR3 is made up of 15 amino acids. Looked up from germline, CDR1 is SGHRS and CDR2 is YFSETQ. The CDR3 loop is CASSLADSAGNEQFF. DNA for the CDR3: TGCGCCAGCAGCTTGGCGGACTCGGCGGGTAATGAGCAGTTCTTC.

This clone was detected only once. V is TRBV6-6 and J is TRBJ1-5; weak D call: TRBD1 (5 bases). The CDR3 length is 12 residues. Trimming took off 6 bases at V and 9 bases at J, with 12 bases between the two ends. Germline CDR1 reads MNHNY; CDR2 reads SVGAGI (reference sequence). CDR3 bases: TGTGCCAGCAGGACTTCGGGGGGGCCCCAGCATTTT. Its protein is CASRTSGGPQHF.

The chain combines TRBV7-8 with TRBJ1-1; the D gene is possibly TRBD1 (5 bases). From germline, CDR1 is SGHVS and CDR2 FQNEAQ. The CDR3 length is 16 residues. Trimming took off 3 bases at V and 0 bases at J, with 14 bases between the two ends. The CDR3 bases are TGTGCCAGCAGCTTTTCGGCAGGGACTATGAACACTGAAGCTTTCTTT. It encodes CASSFSAGTMNTEAFF.

The chain couples TRBV27 to TRBJ1-1; 10 positions agree with TRBD1. There are 15 residues in the CDR3. CDR1 and CDR2 (germline): MNHEY, SMNVEV (reference sequence). In DNA form, the CDR3 reads TGTGCAACGAGGACAGGGGGTGCCATGAACACTGAAGCTTTCTTT. Translation gives CATRTGGAMNTEAFF.

CDR3 region: CAISESLGQGADQPQHF. The CDR3 DNA sequence: TGTGCCATCAGTGAGTCCTTGGGGCAGGGGGCCGATCAGCCCCAGCATTTT. J is TRBJ1-5 and V is TRBV10-3; 8 bases align to TRBD1. The germline V gene has CDR1 ENHRY and CDR2 SYGVKD. V was clipped by 0 bases and J by 5 bases; unmatched bases: 9. There are 17 residues in the CDR3.

In this sample, this clone turned up once. V gene TRBV2 combines with J gene TRBJ2-5; 7 bases match TRBD2. The CDR3 sequence is 13 residues long. Germline V CDR1 and CDR2: SNHLY, FYNNEI. J gave up 5 bases and V 6 bases, and 6 bases lay outside the gene matches. For the CDR3, the DNA is TGTGCCAGCAGGAGGCAGGGAGGGGAGACCCAGTACTTC. Protein product: CASRRQGGETQYF.

The chain uses TRBV19 and TRBJ1-5; no reliable D call. Per germline, CDR1 LNHDA and CDR2 SQIVND (reference sequence). The V end lost 5 bases, the J end lost 0 bases, and 20 bases lay between the germline ends. The CDR3 is 18 residues long. The DNA of the CDR3 is TGTGCCAGTAGTCCCGATGGAGGAAAGGCATCTAGCAATCAGCCCCAGCATTTT. This gives the protein CASSPDGGKASSNQPQHF.

The gene calls are TRBV7-2 and TRBJ2-2, with 10 bases lining up with TRBD1. CDR1 SGHTA and CDR2 FQGNSA come from the germline V gene. Losses at the gene ends were 4 bases for V and 7 bases for J; bases not matched to a gene: 0. CDR3 length: 13 amino acids. The DNA for the CDR3 is TGTGCCAGCAGCTGGACAGGGGGCGGGGAGCTGTTTTTT. This codes for CASSWTGGGELFF.